These 3 T cell receptor beta chains were all obtained from the same sample, sequenced in a study of T cells in Graves' hyperthyroidism and ophthalmopathy. Template material for amplifying TCR beta CDR3 regions consisted of RNA transcripts. RT-PCR in the first round (using the HTBI primer set) targeted the TCR CDR3. TCRdb passed the multiplex PCR reads through MiXCR, listing each CDR3 protein once. This table holds almost 50,000 distinct CDR3 sequences, approximately 53% found once. Sequencing was done on a sample of peripheral blood or thyroid tissue (not recorded which). The receptors were sampled from a man between 18 and 35 years old with Graves' hyperthyroidism.

The chain recombines TRBV7-8 with TRBJ2-6, with a possible D match to TRBD2 (6 bases). Germline-derived CDR1 and CDR2 are SGHVS and FQNEAQ. CDR3 length: 16 amino acids. V lost 5 bases, J lost 0 bases, and 11 bases lay in between. In nucleotides, the CDR3 is TGTGCCAGCAGCCCCGCGGGGATCTCTGGGGCCAACGTCCTGACTTTC. Translated, it gives CASSPAGISGANVLTF. Full variable domain (outside the CDR3, taken from reference TRBV7-8 and TRBJ2-6): GAGVSQSPRYKVAKRGQDVALRCDPISGHVSLFWYQQALGQGPEFLTYFQNEAQLDKSGLPSDRFFAERPEGSVSTLKIQRTQQEDSAVYLCASSPAGISGANVLTFGAGSRLTVL.

In its sample, this clonotype was seen many times. The CDR3 region has the DNA TGTGCCACCAGCTCAGGGGCCCTGTGGCCCCTCCACTTT. Translating gives CATSSGALWPLHF. The chain recombines TRBV15 with TRBJ1-6, with D perhaps TRBD1 (6 bases). The CDR3 covers 13 residues. In germline, CDR1 is LNHNV, CDR2 YYDKDF (reference sequence). V lost 5 bases, J lost 13 bases, and 15 bases lay in between.

Ten or more counts support this clonotype. The V and J genes are TRBV7-8 and TRBJ2-7; D perhaps matches TRBD2 (6 bases). The CDR3 runs to 16 residues. Germline CDR1 reads SGHVS; CDR2 reads FQNEAQ. Trimming shortened V by 1 base and J by 4 bases, and 17 bases separated the two germline ends. The CDR3 spells CASSLVGAGGPYEQYF. The CDR3, as DNA: TGTGCCAGCAGCTTAGTCGGCGCCGGGGGTCCATACGAGCAGTACTTC.